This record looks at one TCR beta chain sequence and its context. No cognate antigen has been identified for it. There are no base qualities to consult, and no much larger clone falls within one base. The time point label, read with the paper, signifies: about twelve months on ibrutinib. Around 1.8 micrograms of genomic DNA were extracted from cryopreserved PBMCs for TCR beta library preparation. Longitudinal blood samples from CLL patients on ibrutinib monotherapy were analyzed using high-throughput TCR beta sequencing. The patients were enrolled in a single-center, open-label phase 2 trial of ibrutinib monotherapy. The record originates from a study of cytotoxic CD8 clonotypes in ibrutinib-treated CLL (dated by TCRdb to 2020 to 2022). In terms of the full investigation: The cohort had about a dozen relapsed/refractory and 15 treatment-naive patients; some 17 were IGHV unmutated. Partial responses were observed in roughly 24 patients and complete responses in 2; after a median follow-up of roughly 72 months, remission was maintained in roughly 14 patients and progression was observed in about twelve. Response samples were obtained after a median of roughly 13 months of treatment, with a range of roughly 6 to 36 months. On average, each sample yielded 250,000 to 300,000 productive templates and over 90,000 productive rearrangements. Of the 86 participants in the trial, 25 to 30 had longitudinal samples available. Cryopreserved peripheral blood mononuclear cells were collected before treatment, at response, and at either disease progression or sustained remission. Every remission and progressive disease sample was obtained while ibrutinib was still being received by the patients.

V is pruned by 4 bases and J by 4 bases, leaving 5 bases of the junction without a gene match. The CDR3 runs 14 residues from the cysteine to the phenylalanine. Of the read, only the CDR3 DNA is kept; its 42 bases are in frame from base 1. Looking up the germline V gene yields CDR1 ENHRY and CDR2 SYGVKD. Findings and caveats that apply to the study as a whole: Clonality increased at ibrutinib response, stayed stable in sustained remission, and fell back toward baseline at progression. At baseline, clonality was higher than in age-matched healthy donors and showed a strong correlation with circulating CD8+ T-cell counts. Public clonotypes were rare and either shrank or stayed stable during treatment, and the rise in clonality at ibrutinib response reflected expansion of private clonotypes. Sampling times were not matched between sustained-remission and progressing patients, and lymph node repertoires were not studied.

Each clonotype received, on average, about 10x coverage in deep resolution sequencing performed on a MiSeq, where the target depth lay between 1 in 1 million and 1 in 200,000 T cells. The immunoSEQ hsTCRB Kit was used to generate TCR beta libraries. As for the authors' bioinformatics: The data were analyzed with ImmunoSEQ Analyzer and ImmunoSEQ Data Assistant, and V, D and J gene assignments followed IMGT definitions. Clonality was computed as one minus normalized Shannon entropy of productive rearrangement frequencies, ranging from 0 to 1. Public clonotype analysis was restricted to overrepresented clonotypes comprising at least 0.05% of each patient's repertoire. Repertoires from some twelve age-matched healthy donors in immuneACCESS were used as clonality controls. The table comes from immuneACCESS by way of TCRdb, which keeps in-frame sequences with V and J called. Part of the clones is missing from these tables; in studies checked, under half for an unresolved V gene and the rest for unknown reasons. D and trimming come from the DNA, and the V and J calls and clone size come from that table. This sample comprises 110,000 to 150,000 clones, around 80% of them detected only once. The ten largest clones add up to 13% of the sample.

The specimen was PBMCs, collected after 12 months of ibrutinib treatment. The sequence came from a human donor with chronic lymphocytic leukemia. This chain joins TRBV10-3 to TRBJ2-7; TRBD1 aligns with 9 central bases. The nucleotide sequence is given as TGTGCCATCAGTGCCGGGACAGGGCTTTACGAGCAGTACTTC. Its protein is CAISAGTGLYEQYF.